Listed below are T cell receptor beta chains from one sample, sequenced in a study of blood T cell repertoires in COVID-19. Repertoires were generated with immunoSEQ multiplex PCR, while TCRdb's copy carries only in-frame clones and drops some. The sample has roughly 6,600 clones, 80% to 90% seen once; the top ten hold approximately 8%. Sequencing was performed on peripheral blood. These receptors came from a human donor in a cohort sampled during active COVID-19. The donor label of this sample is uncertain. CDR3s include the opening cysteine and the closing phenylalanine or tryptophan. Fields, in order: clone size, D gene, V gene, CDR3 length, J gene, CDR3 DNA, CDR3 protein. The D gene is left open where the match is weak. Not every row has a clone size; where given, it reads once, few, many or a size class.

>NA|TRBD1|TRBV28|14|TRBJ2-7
TGTGCCAGCAGTTCACTGACAGGGATCTACGAGCAGTACTTC
CASSSLTGIYEQYF
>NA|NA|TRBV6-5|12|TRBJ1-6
TGTGCCAGCCGGAACAGGCTATCACCCCTCCACTTT
CASRNRLSPLHF
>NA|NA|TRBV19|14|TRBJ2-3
TGTGCCAGTAGGGAGCGTTTAAGCACAGATACGCAGTATTTT
CASRERLSTDTQYF
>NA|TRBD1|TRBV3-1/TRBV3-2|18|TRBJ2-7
TGTGCCAGCAGCCCGGACAGGGTTTGGCAAAAAAGCTCCTACGAGCAGTACTTC
CASSPDRVWQKSSYEQYF
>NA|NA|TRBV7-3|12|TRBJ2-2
TGTGCCAGCAGCTCTTACACCGGGGAGCTGTTTTTT
CASSSYTGELFF
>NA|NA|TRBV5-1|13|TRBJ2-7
TGCGCCAGCAGCTTGGTGCAGAACTACGAGCAGTACTTC
CASSLVQNYEQYF
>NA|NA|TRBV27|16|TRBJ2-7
TGTGCCAGCAGTTTACGGCCGGACTCCCGCTCCTACGAGCAGTACTTC
CASSLRPDSRSYEQYF
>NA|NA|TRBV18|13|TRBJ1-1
TGTGCCAGCTCACCACTTCAGGATACTGAAGCTTTCTTT
CASSPLQDTEAFF
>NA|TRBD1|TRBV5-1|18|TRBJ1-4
TGCGCCAGCAGCTTGGCCGGGACAGGACCTTCAACTAATGAAAAACTGTTTTTT
CASSLAGTGPSTNEKLFF
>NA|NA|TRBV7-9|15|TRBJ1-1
TGTGCCAGCAGCTTAGTCGGGGGTTTGAACACTGAAGCTTTCTTT
CASSLVGGLNTEAFF
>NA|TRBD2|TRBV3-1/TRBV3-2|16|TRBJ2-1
TGTGCCAGCAGCCCGGGGAGCGGGGGCTCCTACAATGAGCAGTTCTTC
CASSPGSGGSYNEQFF
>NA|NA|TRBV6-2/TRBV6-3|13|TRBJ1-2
TGTGCCAGCAGTGTGCAGGGGAAATATGGCTACACCTTC
CASSVQGKYGYTF
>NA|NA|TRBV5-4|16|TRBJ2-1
TGTGCCAGCAGCTCCATAGGGGGGGAGTCCTACAATGAGCAGTTCTTC
CASSSIGGESYNEQFF
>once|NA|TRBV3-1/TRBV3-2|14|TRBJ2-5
TGTGCCAGCAGCCAAGCGACTATAGGAGAGACCCAGTACTTC
CASSQATIGETQYF
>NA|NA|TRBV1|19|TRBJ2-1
TGCACCAGCAGCCGCGGGTCTAGCGGGAGGCCTCGGCCGTGCAATGAGCAGTTCTTC
CTSSRGSSGRPRPCNEQFF
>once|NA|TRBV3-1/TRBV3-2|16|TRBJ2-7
TGTGCCAGCAGCCGGGGGCGATGGGGGTCCTCCTACGAGCAGTACTTC
CASSRGRWGSSYEQYF
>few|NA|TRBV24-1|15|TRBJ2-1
TGTGCCACCAGTCGTCGCGGGAACACCTACAATGAGCAGTTCTTC
CATSRRGNTYNEQFF
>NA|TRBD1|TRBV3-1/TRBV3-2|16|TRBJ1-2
TGTGCCAGCAGCTATGTACCGGGACAGGGAGTCCATGGCTACACCTTC
CASSYVPGQGVHGYTF
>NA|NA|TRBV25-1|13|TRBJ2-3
TGTGCCAGCAGTGGACTAACACCGGATACGCAGTATTTT
CASSGLTPDTQYF
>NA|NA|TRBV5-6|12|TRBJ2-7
TGTGCCAGCAGCTTCCGACAATACGAGCAGTACTTC
CASSFRQYEQYF
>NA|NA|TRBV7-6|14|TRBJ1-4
TGTGCCAGCAGCTTAGTTTCGGGGAATGAAAAACTGTTTTTT
CASSLVSGNEKLFF
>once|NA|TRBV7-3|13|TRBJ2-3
TGTGCCAGCAGCTCTCCTTTATCCGATACGCAGTATTTT
CASSSPLSDTQYF
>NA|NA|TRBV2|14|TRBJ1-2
TGTGCCAGCAGTAACGACCTAGACAGCTATGGCTACACCTTC
CASSNDLDSYGYTF
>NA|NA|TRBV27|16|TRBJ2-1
TGTGCCAGCAGTTTAATCCCACAGGCCCCTTCTATTGAGCAGTTCTTC
CASSLIPQAPSIEQFF
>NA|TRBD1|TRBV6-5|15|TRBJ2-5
TGTGCCAGCAGGGTCGGGACAGGGTGGCCGGGGACCCAGTACTTC
CASRVGTGWPGTQYF
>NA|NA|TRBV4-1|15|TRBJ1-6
TGCGCCAGCAGCCAAGTGGGGGGGCGCAGGTCACCCCTCCACTTT
CASSQVGGRRSPLHF
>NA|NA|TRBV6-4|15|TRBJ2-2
TGTGCCAGCAGTGAGGGGAGTTTGAACACCGGGGAGCTGTTTTTT
CASSEGSLNTGELFF
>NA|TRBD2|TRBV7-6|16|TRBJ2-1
TGTGCCAGCAGCTATAGCGGGGGGGGTCGCTACAATGAGCAGTTCTTC
CASSYSGGGRYNEQFF
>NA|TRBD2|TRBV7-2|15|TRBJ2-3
TGTGCCAGCAGCTTAAGGCCGCCGGGGGGAGATACGCAGTATTTT
CASSLRPPGGDTQYF
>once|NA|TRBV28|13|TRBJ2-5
TGTGCCACCGTTAGGACGGACATAGGGACCCAGTACTTC
CATVRTDIGTQYF
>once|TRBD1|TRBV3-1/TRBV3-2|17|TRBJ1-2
TGTGCCAGCAGCCAAGATTGGGGGACAGGTCTTCTATATGGCTACACCTTC
CASSQDWGTGLLYGYTF